The 9 T cell receptor beta chains listed next were all sequenced from one sample in a study of T cell repertoires in cytomegalovirus infection. TCRdb called the reads again in MiXCR, with one record for every CDR3 protein. The sample has about 300,000 distinct CDR3 sequences; roughly 26% are singletons. The sequenced sample consisted of PBMCs. The receptors come from a human donor in good health (CMV status not recorded). Some clones in this sample may be carry-over from other donors' samples.

This clonotype was picked up a small number of times. The chain links TRBV12-3 or TRBV12-4 to TRBJ2-2; 11 bases are a match to TRBD1. This CDR3 has 15 amino acids. The ends lost 6 bases at V and 4 bases at J; junction bases unmatched: 4. The CDR3, as DNA: TGTGCCAGCAGCAGGACAGGGGGCAGCACCGGGGAGCTGTTTTTT. It specifies CASSRTGGSTGELFF.

The chain uses TRBV5-1 and TRBJ1-2, with D perhaps TRBD1 (5 bases). There are 13 residues in the CDR3. V was pared by 7 bases and J by 4 bases, with 14 bases between. The V gene's germline CDR1 is SGHRS and CDR2 YFSETQ. The chain's CDR3 is CASSRGDIYGYTF. The CDR3 nucleotides read TGCGCCAGCTCGAGGGGAGATATCTATGGCTACACCTTC.

The chain is built from TRBV5-1 and TRBJ1-1, with D unclear. The CDR3 totals 13 residues. V lost 5 bases to trimming and J lost 3 bases, with 11 bases between them. The germline V gene has CDR1 SGHRS and CDR2 YFSETQ. DNA of the CDR3: TGCGCCAGCAGTAACAAAGCGGACACTGAAGCTTTCTTT. As protein: CASSNKADTEAFF.

This clonotype was seen only a few times. The chain joins TRBV6-1 to TRBJ2-5; 12 bases line up with TRBD2. The CDR3 loop spans 16 amino acids. Germline CDR1 is MNHNS and CDR2 is SASEGT. J lost 4 bases, V lost 3 bases, and 6 bases had no gene match. CDR3 in amino acids: CASSDPGLAGGETQYF. The CDR3, as DNA: TGTGCCAGCAGTGATCCGGGACTAGCGGGTGGAGAGACCCAGTACTTC.

Ten or more counts support this clonotype. The gene calls are TRBV12-3 or TRBV12-4 and TRBJ2-7; 7 bases agree with TRBD1. V trimming: 1 base; J trimming: 10 bases; junction bases outside the gene matches: 7. This CDR3 spans 13 amino acids. The CDR3 is CASSLVRGRPQYF. The CDR3 nucleotides are TGTGCCAGCAGTTTAGTGAGGGGGCGCCCCCAGTACTTC.

The chain uses TRBV7-2 and TRBJ2-7; the D gene could be TRBD1 or TRBD2 (6 bases each). This CDR3 contains 16 residues. Trimming took off 6 bases at V and 3 bases at J, with 21 bases between the two ends. From germline, CDR1 is SGHTA and CDR2 FQGNSA. CDR3 in amino acids: CASSRQVSGGSYEQYF. CDR3 DNA sequence: TGTGCCAGCAGTAGACAGGTGAGCGGAGGGAGCTACGAGCAGTACTTC.

This clonotype appeared a few times. This chain uses TRBV28 with TRBJ1-3, with 7 bases fitting TRBD1. The CDR3 is made up of 17 amino acids. Trimming took 3 bases from V and 3 from J; bases not matched to a gene: 11. CDR1 and CDR2 (germline): MDHEN, SYDVKM. CDR3 nucleotides: TGTGCCAGCAGTTTTACCCCGAGAACAGGGGATGGAAACACCATATATTTT. Its translation is CASSFTPRTGDGNTIYF.

This chain uses TRBV19 with TRBJ2-3; 7 nucleotides agree with TRBD2. CDR3 size: 19 residues. CDR1 and CDR2 from the germline V gene are LNHDA and SQIVND (reference sequence). With V trimmed by 0 bases and J by 0 bases, 12 bases remained unmatched. Here the CDR3 DNA reads TGTGCCAGTAGTATAGATCCGGGGAGAGCGGGGTCTAGCACAGATACGCAGTATTTT. Amino acid sequence: CASSIDPGRAGSSTDTQYF.

This clonotype has a handful of counts. The chain carries TRBV5-1 and TRBJ1-1; no clear D gene. The CDR3 has 16 amino acids. V shed 4 bases and J shed 5 bases, with 21 bases lying between them. The germline gives CDR1 SGHRS, CDR2 YFSETQ. The DNA for the CDR3 is TGCGCCAGCAGCCCAGTAAGTGGCCCGTCGAGGACTGAAGCTTTCTTT. Protein sequence: CASSPVSGPSRTEAFF.